Following are 9 T cell receptor beta chains from one sample sequenced in a study of T-cell memory formation after mild COVID-19. TCRdb re-derived calls from the 5' RACE reads in MiXCR, one entry per CDR3 protein. The data contain roughly 600,000 distinct CDR3 sequences, 15% to 20% of them singletons. The specimen sequenced was PBMCs or a T cell subset sorted from them (not recorded which). Receptors were obtained from an adult woman who had mild COVID-19 (a few samples of this study predate the infection). Cell type and time point are not known.

V gene TRBV7-9 combines with J gene TRBJ2-1, with D tentatively TRBD2 (5 bases). V lost 1 base to trimming and J lost 5 bases, with 12 bases between them. CDR1 SEHNR and CDR2 FQNEAQ come from the germline V gene (reference sequence). The CDR3 covers 15 residues. This chain's CDR3 is CASSLGEEGHNEQFF. The CDR3 nucleotides read TGTGCCAGCAGCTTAGGCGAAGAGGGCCACAATGAGCAGTTCTTC.

This clonotype was observed a few times. This sequence joins TRBV20-1 and TRBJ2-3; 14 nucleotides agree with TRBD2. The CDR3 sequence is 16 residues long. Per the germline V gene, CDR1 is DFQATT and CDR2 is SNEGSKA (reference sequence). Unmatched junction bases numbered 8, after V lost 5 bases and J lost 4 bases. CDR3 region: CSAHGRLAGGPDTQYF. For the CDR3, the DNA is TGCAGTGCTCACGGCAGACTAGCGGGGGGGCCAGATACGCAGTATTTT.

This clonotype showed up just a few times. The chain recombines TRBV7-2 with TRBJ2-7; 9 bases map to TRBD1. With 7 bases clipped from V and 3 bases from J, the junction kept 7 bases outside the gene matches. CDR1 and CDR2 from the germline V gene are SGHTA and FQGNSA. The CDR3 sequence is 14 residues long. CDR3 bases: TGTGCCAGCACCCTAACAGGGGGCCTCTACGAGCAGTACTTC. It specifies CASTLTGGLYEQYF. Using reference TRBV7-2 and TRBJ2-7 for the parts outside the CDR3, the full variable domain is GAGVSQSPSNKVTEKGKDVELRCDPISGHTALYWYRQSLGQGLEFLIYFQGNSAPDKSGLPSDRFSAERTGGSVSTLTIQRTQQEDSAVYLCASTLTGGLYEQYFGPGTRLTVT.

The chain carries TRBV9 and TRBJ2-5, with D unclear. Germline V CDR1 and CDR2: SGDLS, YYNGEE. The CDR3 contains 12 residues. Trimming stripped 3 bases from V and 0 bases from J, with 3 bases between. The CDR3 reads CASSAYQETQYF. The CDR3 bases are TGTGCCAGCAGCGCCTACCAAGAGACCCAGTACTTC.

This sequence joins TRBV9 and TRBJ1-5; D possibly corresponds to TRBD1 (5 bases). The CDR3 loop spans 15 amino acids. CDR1 and CDR2 (germline): SGDLS, YYNGEE. V lost 0 bases to trimming and J lost 6 bases, with 13 bases between them. The CDR3 DNA is TGTGCCAGCAGCGTAGGATCAGGGAAGGGTCAGCCCCAGCATTTT. Amino acids: CASSVGSGKGQPQHF. Full variable domain (rest looked up from reference TRBV9 and TRBJ1-5): DSGVTQTPKHLITATGQRVTLRCSPRSGDLSVYWYQQSLDQGLQFLIQYYNGEERAKGNILERFSAQQFPDLHSELNLSSLELGDSALYFCASSVGSGKGQPQHFGDGTRLSIL.

CDR3 coding DNA: TGTGCCAGCAGTGCAACAGGGACCTACGAGCAGTACTTC. As protein: CASSATGTYEQYF. The rearrangement joins TRBV25-1 to TRBJ2-7, with D tentatively TRBD1 (6 bases). V was pared by 4 bases and J by 2 bases, with 9 bases between. This CDR3 is 13 amino acids long. CDR1 is MGHDK and CDR2 is SYGVNS in the germline V gene.

V gene TRBV29-1 combines with J gene TRBJ1-1; D is unclear. Germline V gives CDR1 SQVTM, CDR2 ANQGSEA. With 6 bases removed from V and 1 base from J, the gap between germline ends came to 12 bases. The CDR3 contains 13 residues. The CDR3 DNA reads TGCAGCGTAGTACCGAACCCGAACACTGAAGCTTTCTTT. It translates to CSVVPNPNTEAFF.

This clonotype was picked up a small number of times. The rearrangement uses TRBV14 and TRBJ2-7, with D maybe TRBD1 (7 bases). Germline CDR1 is SGHDN and CDR2 is FVKESK. The CDR3 spans 19 residues. V shed 5 bases and J shed 0 bases, with 26 bases lying between them. This CDR3 reads CASSGRGTETRRSSYEQYF. CDR3 bases: TGTGCCAGCAGCGGACGTGGGACAGAGACTAGAAGGAGCTCCTACGAGCAGTACTTC.

This clonotype is labeled medium-sized. J is TRBJ1-3 and V is TRBV4-1; D is undetermined. CDR3 size: 19 residues. Germline V CDR1 and CDR2: MGHRA, YSYEKL. V was shortened by 3 bases and J by 0 bases, with 21 bases between the two germline ends. The CDR3 DNA sequence: TGCGCCAGCAGCCAGGATCTCAGTTTGGGCCCGGACTCTGGAAACACCATATATTTT. Residues: CASSQDLSLGPDSGNTIYF.